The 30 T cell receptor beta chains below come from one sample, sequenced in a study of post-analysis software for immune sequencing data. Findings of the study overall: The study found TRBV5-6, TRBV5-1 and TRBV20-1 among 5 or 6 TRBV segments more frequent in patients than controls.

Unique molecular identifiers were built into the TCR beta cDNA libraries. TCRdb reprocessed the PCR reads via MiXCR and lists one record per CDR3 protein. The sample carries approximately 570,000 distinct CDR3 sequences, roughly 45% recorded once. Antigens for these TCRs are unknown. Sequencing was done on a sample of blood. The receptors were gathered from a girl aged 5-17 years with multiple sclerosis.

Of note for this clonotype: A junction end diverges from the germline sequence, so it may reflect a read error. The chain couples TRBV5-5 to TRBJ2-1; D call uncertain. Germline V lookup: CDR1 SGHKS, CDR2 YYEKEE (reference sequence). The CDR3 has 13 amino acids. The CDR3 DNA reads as TGTGCCGGCAGCTTGCCCCGCTTGAATGAGCAGTTCTTC. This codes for CAGSLPRLNEQFF.

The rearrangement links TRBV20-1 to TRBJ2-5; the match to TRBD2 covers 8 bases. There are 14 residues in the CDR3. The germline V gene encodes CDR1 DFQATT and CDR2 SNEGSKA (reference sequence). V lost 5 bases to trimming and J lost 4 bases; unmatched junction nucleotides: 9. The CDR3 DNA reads TGCAGTGCTGGGGAGCGGGGGACGGGAGAGACCCAGTACTTC. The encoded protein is CSAGERGTGETQYF.

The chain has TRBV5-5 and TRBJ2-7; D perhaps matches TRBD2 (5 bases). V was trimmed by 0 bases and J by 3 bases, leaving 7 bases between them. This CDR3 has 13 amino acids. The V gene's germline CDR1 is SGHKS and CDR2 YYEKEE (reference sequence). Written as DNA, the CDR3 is TGTGCCAGCAGCTTGGGGGAGATCTACGAGCAGTACTTC. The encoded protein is CASSLGEIYEQYF.

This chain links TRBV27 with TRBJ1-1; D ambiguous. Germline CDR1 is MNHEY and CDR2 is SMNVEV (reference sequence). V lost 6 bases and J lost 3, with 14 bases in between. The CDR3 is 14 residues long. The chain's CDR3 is CASRREPSDTEAFF. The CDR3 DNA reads TGTGCCAGCAGGAGGGAACCGAGTGACACTGAAGCTTTCTTT.

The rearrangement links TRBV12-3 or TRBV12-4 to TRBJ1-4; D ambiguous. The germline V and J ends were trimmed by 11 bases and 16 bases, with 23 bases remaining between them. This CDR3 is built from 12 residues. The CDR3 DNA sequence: TGTGCCGTTTCGGGAGCACTCCCGGAACGGTTTTTT. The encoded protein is CAVSGALPERFF.

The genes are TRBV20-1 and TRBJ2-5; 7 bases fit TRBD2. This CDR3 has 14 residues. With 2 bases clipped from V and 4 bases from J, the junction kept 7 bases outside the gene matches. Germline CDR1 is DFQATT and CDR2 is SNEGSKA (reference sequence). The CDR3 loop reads CSARPGGRGETQYF. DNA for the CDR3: TGCAGTGCTAGACCTGGCGGGAGAGGAGAGACCCAGTACTTC.

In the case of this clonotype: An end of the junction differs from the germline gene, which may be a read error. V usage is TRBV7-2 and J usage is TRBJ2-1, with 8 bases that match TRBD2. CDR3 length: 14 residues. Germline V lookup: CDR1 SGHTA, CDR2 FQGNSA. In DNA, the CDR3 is TGTGCCAGCAGCTTAGCAGCGGGAGACAAGGAGCAGTTCTTC. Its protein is CASSLAAGDKEQFF.

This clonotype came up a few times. CDR3 loop: CAISDPAGSYEQYF. The CDR3, as DNA: TGTGCCATCAGTGATCCGGCGGGCTCCTACGAGCAGTACTTC. The chain links TRBV10-3 to TRBJ2-7; possible D gene TRBD2, 5 bases. From germline, CDR1 is ENHRY and CDR2 SYGVKD. This CDR3 spans 14 amino acids. Between the trimmed V and J ends, which lost 3 bases and 0 bases, there was a span of 9 bases.

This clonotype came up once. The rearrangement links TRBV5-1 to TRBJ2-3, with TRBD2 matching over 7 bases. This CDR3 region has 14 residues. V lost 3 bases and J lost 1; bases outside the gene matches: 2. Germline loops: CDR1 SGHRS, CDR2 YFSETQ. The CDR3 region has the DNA TGCGCCAGCAGCTACGGACTAGGCACAGATACGCAGTATTTT. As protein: CASSYGLGTDTQYF. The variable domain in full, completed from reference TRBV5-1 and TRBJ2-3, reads KAGVTQTPRYLIKTRGQQVTLSCSPISGHRSVSWYQQTPGQGLQFLFEYFSETQRNKGNFPGRFSGRQFSNSRSEMNVSTLELGDSALYLCASSYGLGTDTQYFGPGTRLTVL.

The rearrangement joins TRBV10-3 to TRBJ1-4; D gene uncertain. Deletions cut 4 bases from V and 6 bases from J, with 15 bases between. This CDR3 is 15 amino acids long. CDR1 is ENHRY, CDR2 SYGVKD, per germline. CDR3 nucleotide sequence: TGTGCCATCAGTGCCCAGCGGTCTAAAGATGAAAAACTGTTTTTT. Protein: CAISAQRSKDEKLFF.

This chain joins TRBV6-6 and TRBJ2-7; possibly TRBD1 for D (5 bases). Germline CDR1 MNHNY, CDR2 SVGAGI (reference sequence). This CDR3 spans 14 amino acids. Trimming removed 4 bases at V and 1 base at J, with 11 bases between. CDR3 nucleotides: TGTGCCAGCAGTTTCAGACAGTTATCCTACGAGCAGTACTTC. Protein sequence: CASSFRQLSYEQYF.

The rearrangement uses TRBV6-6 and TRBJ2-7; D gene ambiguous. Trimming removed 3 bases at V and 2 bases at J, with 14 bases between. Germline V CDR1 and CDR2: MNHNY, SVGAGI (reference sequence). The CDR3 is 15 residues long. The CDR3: CASSYTGKSPYEQYF. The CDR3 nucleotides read TGTGCCAGCAGTTATACTGGGAAGTCCCCCTACGAGCAGTACTTC.

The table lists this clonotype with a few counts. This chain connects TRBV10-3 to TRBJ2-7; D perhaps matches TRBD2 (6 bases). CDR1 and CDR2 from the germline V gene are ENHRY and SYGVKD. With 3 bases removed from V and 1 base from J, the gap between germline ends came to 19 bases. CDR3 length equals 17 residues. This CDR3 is CAISDPVYKGGSYEQYF. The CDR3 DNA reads TGTGCCATCAGTGATCCGGTCTACAAGGGAGGATCCTACGAGCAGTACTTC.

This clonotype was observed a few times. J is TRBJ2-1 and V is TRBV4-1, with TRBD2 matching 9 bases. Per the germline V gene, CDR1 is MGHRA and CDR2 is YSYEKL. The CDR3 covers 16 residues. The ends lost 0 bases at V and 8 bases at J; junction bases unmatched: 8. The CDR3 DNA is TGCGCCAGCAGCCAAGATCGGGCGGGAGGGTATTATGAGCAGTTCTTC. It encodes CASSQDRAGGYYEQFF.

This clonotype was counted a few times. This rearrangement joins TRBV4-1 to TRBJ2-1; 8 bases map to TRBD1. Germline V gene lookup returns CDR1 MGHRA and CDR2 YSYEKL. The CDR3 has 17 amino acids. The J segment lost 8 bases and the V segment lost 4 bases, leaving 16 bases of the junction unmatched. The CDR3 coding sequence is TGCGCCAGCAGCCCATCCGGGGGCAGGGGGCATTCTGATGAGCAGTTCTTC. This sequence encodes CASSPSGGRGHSDEQFF.

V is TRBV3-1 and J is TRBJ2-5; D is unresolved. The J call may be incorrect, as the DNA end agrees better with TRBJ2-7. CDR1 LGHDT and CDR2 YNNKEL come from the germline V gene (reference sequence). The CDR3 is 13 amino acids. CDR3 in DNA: TGTGCCAGCAGCCAAGATGATTGGGTCGAGCAGTACTTC. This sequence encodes CASSQDDWVEQYF.

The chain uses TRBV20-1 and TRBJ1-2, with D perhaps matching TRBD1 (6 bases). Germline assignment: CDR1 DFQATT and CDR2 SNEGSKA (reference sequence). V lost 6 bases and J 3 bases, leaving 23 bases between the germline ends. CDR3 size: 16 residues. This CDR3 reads CSAPPGGSGEYYGYTF. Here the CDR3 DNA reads TGCAGTGCGCCGCCAGGAGGGTCAGGGGAGTACTATGGCTACACCTTC.

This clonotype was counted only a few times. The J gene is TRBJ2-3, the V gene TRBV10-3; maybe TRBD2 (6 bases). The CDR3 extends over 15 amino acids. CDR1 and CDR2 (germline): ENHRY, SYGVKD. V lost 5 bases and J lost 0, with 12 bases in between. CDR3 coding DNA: TGTGCCATCAGTTCTAGCGAAAAAAGCACAGATACGCAGTATTTT. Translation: CAISSSEKSTDTQYF.

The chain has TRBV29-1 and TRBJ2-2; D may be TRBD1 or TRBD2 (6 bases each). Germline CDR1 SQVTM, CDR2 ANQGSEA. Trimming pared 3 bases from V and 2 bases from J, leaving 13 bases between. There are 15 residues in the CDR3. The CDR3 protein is CSVDRGPTNTGELFF. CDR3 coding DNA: TGCAGCGTTGATCGGGGGCCGACAAACACCGGGGAGCTGTTTTTT.

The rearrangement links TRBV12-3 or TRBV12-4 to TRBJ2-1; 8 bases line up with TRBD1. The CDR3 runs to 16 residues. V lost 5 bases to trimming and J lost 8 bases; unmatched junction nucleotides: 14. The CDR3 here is CASSPSTGGRWDEQFF. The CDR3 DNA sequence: TGTGCCAGCAGTCCCTCCACAGGGGGACGCTGGGATGAGCAGTTCTTC.

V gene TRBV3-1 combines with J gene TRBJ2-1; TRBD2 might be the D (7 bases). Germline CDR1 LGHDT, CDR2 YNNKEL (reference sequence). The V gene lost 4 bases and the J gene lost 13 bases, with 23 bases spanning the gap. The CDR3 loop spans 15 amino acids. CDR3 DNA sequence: TGTGCCAGCAGCCTGGCGGGGGCGATACAAGAGACCCAGTTCTTC. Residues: CASSLAGAIQETQFF.

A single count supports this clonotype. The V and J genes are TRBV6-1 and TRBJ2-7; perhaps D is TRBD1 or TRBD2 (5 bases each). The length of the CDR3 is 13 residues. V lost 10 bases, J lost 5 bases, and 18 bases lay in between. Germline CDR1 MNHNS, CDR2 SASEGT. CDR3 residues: CAILRGAGHEQYF. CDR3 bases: TGTGCCATCCTACGAGGGGCCGGCCACGAGCAGTACTTC.

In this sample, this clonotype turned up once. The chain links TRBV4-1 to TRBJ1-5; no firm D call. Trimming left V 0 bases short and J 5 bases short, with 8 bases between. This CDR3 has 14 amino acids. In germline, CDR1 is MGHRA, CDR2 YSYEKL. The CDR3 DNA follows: TGCGCCAGCAGCCAAGACGTGAGGGATCAGCCCCAGCATTTT. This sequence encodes CASSQDVRDQPQHF.

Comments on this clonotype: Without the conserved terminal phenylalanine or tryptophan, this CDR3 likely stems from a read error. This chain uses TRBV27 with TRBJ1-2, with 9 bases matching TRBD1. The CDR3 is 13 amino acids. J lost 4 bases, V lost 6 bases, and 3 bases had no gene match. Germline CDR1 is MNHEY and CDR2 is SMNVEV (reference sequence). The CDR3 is CASRQGAAYGYTL. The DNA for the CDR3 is TGTGCCAGCAGACAGGGGGCTGCCTATGGCTACACCCTC.

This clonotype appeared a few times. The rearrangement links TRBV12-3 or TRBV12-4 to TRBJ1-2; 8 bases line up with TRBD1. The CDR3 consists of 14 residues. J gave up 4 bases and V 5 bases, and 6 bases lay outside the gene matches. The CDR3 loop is CASSAPGGGYGYTF. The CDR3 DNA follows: TGTGCCAGCAGTGCCCCAGGGGGCGGCTATGGCTACACCTTC.

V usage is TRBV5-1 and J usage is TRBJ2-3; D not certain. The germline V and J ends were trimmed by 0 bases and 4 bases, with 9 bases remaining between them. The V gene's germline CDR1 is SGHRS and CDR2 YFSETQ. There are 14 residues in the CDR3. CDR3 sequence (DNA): TGCGCCAGCAGCTTGGTTAGTGGGTCAGATACGCAGTATTTT. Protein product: CASSLVSGSDTQYF. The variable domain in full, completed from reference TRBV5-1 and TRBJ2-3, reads KAGVTQTPRYLIKTRGQQVTLSCSPISGHRSVSWYQQTPGQGLQFLFEYFSETQRNKGNFPGRFSGRQFSNSRSEMNVSTLELGDSALYLCASSLVSGSDTQYFGPGTRLTVL.

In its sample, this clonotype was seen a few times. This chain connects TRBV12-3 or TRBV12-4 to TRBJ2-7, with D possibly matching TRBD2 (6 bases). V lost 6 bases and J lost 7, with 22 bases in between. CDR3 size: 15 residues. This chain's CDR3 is CASSPDRLVLGEQYF. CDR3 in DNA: TGTGCCAGCAGCCCCGACAGACTAGTGCTTGGGGAGCAGTACTTC.

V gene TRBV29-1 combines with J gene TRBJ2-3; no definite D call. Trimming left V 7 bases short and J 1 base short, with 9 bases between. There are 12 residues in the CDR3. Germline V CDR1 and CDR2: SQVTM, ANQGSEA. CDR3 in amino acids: CSADPGTDTQYF. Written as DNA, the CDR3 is TGCAGCGCGGACCCCGGCACAGATACGCAGTATTTT.

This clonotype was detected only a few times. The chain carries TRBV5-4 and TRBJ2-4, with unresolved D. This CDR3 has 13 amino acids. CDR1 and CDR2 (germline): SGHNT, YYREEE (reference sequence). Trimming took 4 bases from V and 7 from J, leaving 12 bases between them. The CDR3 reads CASSPGLVNIQYF. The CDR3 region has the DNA TGTGCCAGCAGCCCCGGGTTAGTGAACATTCAGTACTTC.

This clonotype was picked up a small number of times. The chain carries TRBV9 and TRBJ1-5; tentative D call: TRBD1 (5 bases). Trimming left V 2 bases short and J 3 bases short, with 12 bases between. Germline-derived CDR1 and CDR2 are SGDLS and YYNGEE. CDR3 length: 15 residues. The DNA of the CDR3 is TGTGCCAGCAGCGTCGATCTGGGGGACAATCAGCCCCAGCATTTT. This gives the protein CASSVDLGDNQPQHF.